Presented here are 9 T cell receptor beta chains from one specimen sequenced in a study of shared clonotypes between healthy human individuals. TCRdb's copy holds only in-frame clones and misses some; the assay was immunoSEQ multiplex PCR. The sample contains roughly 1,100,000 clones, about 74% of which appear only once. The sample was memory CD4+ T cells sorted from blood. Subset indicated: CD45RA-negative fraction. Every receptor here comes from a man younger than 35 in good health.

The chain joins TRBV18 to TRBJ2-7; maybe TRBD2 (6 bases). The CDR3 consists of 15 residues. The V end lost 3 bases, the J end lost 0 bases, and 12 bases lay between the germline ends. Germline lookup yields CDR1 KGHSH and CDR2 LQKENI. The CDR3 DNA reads TGTGCCAGCTCACCCCGGGACTCAATCTCCTACGAGCAGTACTTC. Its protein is CASSPRDSISYEQYF.

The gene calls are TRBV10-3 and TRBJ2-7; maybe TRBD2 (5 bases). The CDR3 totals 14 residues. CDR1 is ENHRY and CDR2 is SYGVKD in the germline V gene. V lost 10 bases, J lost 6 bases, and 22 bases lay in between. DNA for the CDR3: TGTGCCAGCTGTCCGGGCCTCCCCCGGGGCGAGCAGTACTTC. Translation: CASCPGLPRGEQYF.

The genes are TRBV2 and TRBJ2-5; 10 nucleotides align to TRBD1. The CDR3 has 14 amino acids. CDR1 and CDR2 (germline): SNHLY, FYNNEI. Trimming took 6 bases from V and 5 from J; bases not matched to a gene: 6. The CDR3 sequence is CASSRQGAEETQYF. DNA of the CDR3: TGTGCCAGCAGCCGACAGGGGGCTGAGGAGACCCAGTACTTC.

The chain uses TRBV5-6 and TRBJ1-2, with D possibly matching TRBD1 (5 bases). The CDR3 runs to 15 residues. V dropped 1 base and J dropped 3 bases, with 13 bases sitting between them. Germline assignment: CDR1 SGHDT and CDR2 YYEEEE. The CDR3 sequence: CASSLRSPGHYGYTF. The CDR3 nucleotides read TGTGCCAGCAGCTTGCGTTCTCCAGGGCACTATGGCTACACCTTC.

The CDR3 DNA is TGTGCCAGCAGCCCGGGACAGGGCAATTCACCCCTCCACTTT. Protein: CASSPGQGNSPLHF. The chain joins TRBV6-4 to TRBJ1-6; 9 positions agree with TRBD1. The CDR3 extends over 14 amino acids. The ends lost 6 bases at V and 7 bases at J; junction bases unmatched: 4. The germline CDR1 and CDR2 sequences are MRHNA and SNTAGT.

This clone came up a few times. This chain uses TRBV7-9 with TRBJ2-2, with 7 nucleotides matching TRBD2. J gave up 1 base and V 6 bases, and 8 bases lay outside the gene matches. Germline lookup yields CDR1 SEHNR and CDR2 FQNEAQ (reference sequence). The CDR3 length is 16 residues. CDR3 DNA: TGTGCCAGCAGTAGGGGAGGGACCTTGAACACCGGGGAGCTGTTTTTT. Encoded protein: CASSRGGTLNTGELFF.

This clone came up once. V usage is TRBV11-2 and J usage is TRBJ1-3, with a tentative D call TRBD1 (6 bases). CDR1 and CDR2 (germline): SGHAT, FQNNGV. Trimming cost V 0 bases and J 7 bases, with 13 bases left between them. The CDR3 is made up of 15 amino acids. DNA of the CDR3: TGTGCCAGCAGCTTAGATGGCAGGGGAGGCAACACCATATATTTT. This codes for CASSLDGRGGNTIYF.

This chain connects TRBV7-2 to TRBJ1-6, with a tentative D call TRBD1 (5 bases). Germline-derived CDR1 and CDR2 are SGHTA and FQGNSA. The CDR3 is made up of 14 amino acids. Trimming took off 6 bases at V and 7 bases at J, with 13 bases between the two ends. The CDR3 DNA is TGTGCCAGCAGTACCGGGACGGGCAATTCACCCCTCCACTTT. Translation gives CASSTGTGNSPLHF.

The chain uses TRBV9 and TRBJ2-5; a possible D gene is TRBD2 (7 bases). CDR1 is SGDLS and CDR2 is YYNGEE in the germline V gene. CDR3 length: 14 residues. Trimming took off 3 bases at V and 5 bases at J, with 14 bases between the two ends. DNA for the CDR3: TGTGCCAGCAGCGGAGGGGGGGCCCGGGAGACCCAGTACTTC. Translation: CASSGGGARETQYF.